What follows describes a single T cell receptor (beta chain). TCRdb's table, derived via immunoSEQ multiplex PCR, lists solely in-frame clones and lacks some. This sample has over 250,000 clones, with around nine tenths found just once. Clinical history reported by participants formed the basis on which cohorts were assigned. This entry is derived from a study of blood T cell repertoires in COVID-19. Study summary: The United States, Italy and Spain supplied acute and convalescent COVID-19 samples.

The sequence was collected from a woman aged 60 to 75 who had recovered from COVID-19. Sequencing was performed on PBMCs or T cells enriched from blood (not recorded which).

CDR3 sequence reads: CASSLLGPAEAFF. DNA for the CDR3: TGTGCCAGCAGTTTATTGGGCCCCGCTGAAGCTTTCTTT. The chain uses TRBV27 and TRBJ1-1; D unclear. V lost 1 base and J lost 6, with 9 bases in between. Germline V gene lookup returns CDR1 MNHEY and CDR2 SMNVEV (reference sequence). The CDR3 is 13 residues long.